The 14 T cell receptor beta chains presented below share a single source sample, sequenced in a study of Ad26.COV2.S vaccination and SARS-CoV-2 variants. Sequencing was performed with immunoSEQ multiplex PCR; in TCRdb, only in-frame clones are kept and a portion is missing. The table has roughly 350,000 clones, about 87% seen once. Noted treatment: roughly 19 received Ad26.COV2.S at low or high dose, single or two shots; a few received placebo; per-sample allocation not given. The samples were gathered on day 63 after the first injection of vaccine or placebo. Specimen: peripheral blood, collected in a trial of Ad26.COV2.S vaccine versus placebo. The receptors were gathered from a person aged 18-60 years who received the Ad26.COV2.S COVID-19 vaccine or a placebo.

The chain carries TRBV18 and TRBJ2-2, with a weak D call TRBD1 (5 bases). Trimming shortened V by 3 bases and J by 0 bases, and 14 bases separated the two germline ends. This CDR3 is 17 amino acids long. CDR1 is KGHSH and CDR2 is LQKENI in the germline V gene. The CDR3 DNA sequence: TGTGCCAGCTCACCTTACCATGACAGCGCGAACACCGGGGAGCTGTTTTTT. It translates to CASSPYHDSANTGELFF.

The chain couples TRBV6-1 to TRBJ2-5; TRBD1 might be the D (5 bases). The CDR3 totals 12 residues. With 6 bases removed from V and 3 bases from J, the gap between germline ends came to 8 bases. Germline V gene sequence: CDR1 MNHNS, CDR2 SASEGT. The CDR3 nucleotides read TGTGCCAGCAGGGGGCCTGAAGAGACCCAGTACTTC. It codes for CASRGPEETQYF.

The chain couples TRBV29-1 to TRBJ2-4, with TRBD2 identical over 8 bases. V was clipped by 8 bases and J by 0 bases; unmatched bases: 15. CDR1 is SQVTM and CDR2 is ANQGSEA in the germline V gene. The CDR3 length is 17 residues. CDR3 loop: CSIRLTGGLLAKNIQYF. Written as DNA, the CDR3 is TGCAGCATCCGTCTCACGGGGGGGCTCTTAGCCAAAAACATTCAGTACTTC.

The chain employs TRBV9 and TRBJ1-3; possible D gene TRBD1, 5 bases. Trimming left V 4 bases short and J 4 bases short, with 18 bases between. Germline CDR1 and CDR2: SGDLS and YYNGEE. This CDR3 region has 16 residues. The CDR3 sequence: CASSPRGGLAGNTIYF. CDR3 in DNA: TGTGCCAGCAGCCCCCGGGGGGGACTGGCCGGAAACACCATATATTTT.

This chain links TRBV6-6 with TRBJ1-1, with TRBD1 matching 7 bases. The CDR3 sequence is 13 residues long. Trimming at V came to 5 bases and at J to 12 bases, leaving 12 bases not matched to a gene. Germline-derived CDR1 and CDR2 are MNHNY and SVGAGI (reference sequence). CDR3 DNA sequence: TGTGCCAGCAGTCTAACAGGGGCGCATGAGACTTTCTTT. It is translated as CASSLTGAHETFF.

The chain is built from TRBV28 and TRBJ1-4; the match to TRBD1 covers 8 bases. Losses at the gene ends were 7 bases for V and 7 bases for J; bases not matched to a gene: 5. The germline V gene encodes CDR1 MDHEN and CDR2 SYDVKM. This CDR3 region has 13 residues. DNA of the CDR3: TGTGCCAGCAACAGGGGGAGGGTTGAAAAACTGTTTTTT. It is translated as CASNRGRVEKLFF.

The chain employs TRBV5-1 and TRBJ1-2, with TRBD1 as a possible D gene (6 bases). The V end was cut by 2 bases, the J end by 2 bases, with 22 bases between. The CDR3 is 18 amino acids. The germline V gene encodes CDR1 SGHRS and CDR2 YFSETQ. In DNA, the CDR3 is TGCGCCAGCAGCTTAACGGGTGACAGGTTCAGCTCCAACTATGGCTACACCTTC. Protein product: CASSLTGDRFSSNYGYTF.

The chain joins TRBV9 to TRBJ2-7; perhaps TRBD2 as D (6 bases). Trimming removed 3 bases at V and 3 bases at J, with 13 bases between. Germline values: CDR1 SGDLS, CDR2 YYNGEE. CDR3 length equals 14 residues. The CDR3 sequence is CASSGSGGVYEQYF. CDR3 sequence (DNA): TGTGCCAGCAGCGGTAGCGGTGGTGTCTACGAGCAGTACTTC.

The rearrangement uses TRBV29-1 and TRBJ2-7; D gene ambiguous. This CDR3 region has 11 residues. The V and J ends lost 2 bases and 3 bases respectively, with 5 bases between them. Germline-derived CDR1 and CDR2 are SQVTM and ANQGSEA. CDR3 sequence: CSVEKGYEQYF. CDR3 nucleotides: TGCAGCGTTGAAAAGGGCTACGAGCAGTACTTC.

V usage is TRBV5-1 and J usage is TRBJ2-2; D may be TRBD1 or TRBD2 (5 bases each). The V end lost 0 bases, the J end lost 6 bases, and 12 bases lay between the germline ends. This CDR3 is built from 15 residues. Germline V gene data show CDR1 as SGHRS and CDR2 as YFSETQ. CDR3: CASSLAVGDAGELFF. As DNA, the CDR3 is TGCGCCAGCAGCTTGGCCGTTGGGGACGCCGGGGAGCTGTTTTTT.

CDR3 in amino acids: CASSGPRDYGYTF. CDR3 coding DNA: TGTGCCAGCAGTGGCCCCAGAGACTATGGCTACACCTTC. The chain carries TRBV25-1 and TRBJ1-2; D is undetermined. This CDR3 comprises 13 residues. The V gene's germline CDR1 is MGHDK and CDR2 SYGVNS. Trimming took off 4 bases at V and 3 bases at J, with 9 bases between the two ends.

In its sample, this clone was seen once. The gene calls are TRBV11-3 and TRBJ2-1, with TRBD2 as a possible D gene (5 bases). Germline V gene lookup returns CDR1 SGHNT and CDR2 YENEEA. CDR3 length equals 16 residues. Trimming removed 5 bases at V and 0 bases at J, with 14 bases between. CDR3 DNA sequence: TGTGCCAGCAGCAGCAGGACTGCGAGCTCCTACAATGAGCAGTTCTTC. Translating it yields CASSSRTASSYNEQFF.

The V call is TRBV7-8, the J call TRBJ2-3; 9 nucleotides align to TRBD1. The V gene end was trimmed by 5 bases and the J gene end by 5 bases; junction bases not matched to a gene: 5. This CDR3 has 14 residues. Germline V gene data show CDR1 as SGHVS and CDR2 as FQNEAQ. This CDR3 is CASSPDRGKDTQYF. The CDR3 nucleotides read TGTGCCAGCAGCCCCGACAGGGGGAAAGATACGCAGTATTTT.

In DNA, the CDR3 is TGTGCCAGCTTCTCCCCCGGACAGGGAAATTCACCCCTCCACTTT. Its protein is CASFSPGQGNSPLHF. The chain combines TRBV28 with TRBJ1-6; 8 bases are a match to TRBD1. Germline V gene lookup returns CDR1 MDHEN and CDR2 SYDVKM. The CDR3 runs 15 residues. Trimming cost V 8 bases and J 7 bases; bases outside gene matches: 10.